This TCR beta chain was retrieved from a study of early T cells in non-severe SARS-CoV-2 infection. Study-wide findings and caveats: There was a bias toward anti-spike CD8 responses in VDJdb matching, which missed private and CD4 specificities.

Individual cDNA molecules received unique molecular identifiers. TCRdb processed the 5' RACE reads anew with MiXCR; each CDR3 protein has one entry. The sample lists about 29,000 distinct CDR3 sequences; 5% were seen once. This clonotype was seen ten or more times. Antigen: not known. The specimen was whole blood. This receptor was identified in an adult who was a healthcare worker with PCR-confirmed SARS-CoV-2 infection or an uninfected control (not recorded which).

This CDR3 reads CASSSDPGTSRRFTWETQYF. DNA of the CDR3: TGTGCCAGCAGCTCAGACCCCGGGACTAGCAGACGGTTCACCTGGGAGACCCAGTACTTC. The chain has TRBV7-9 and TRBJ2-5; 9 nucleotides agree with TRBD2. With 4 bases clipped from V and 5 bases from J, the junction kept 23 bases outside the gene matches. Germline V gives CDR1 SEHNR, CDR2 FQNEAQ (reference sequence). The CDR3 consists of 20 residues. Full variable domain (outside the CDR3, taken from reference TRBV7-9 and TRBJ2-5): DTGVSQNPRHKITKRGQNVTFRCDPISEHNRLYWYRQTLGQGPEFLTYFQNEAQLEKSRLLSDRFSAERPKGSFSTLEIQRTEQGDSAMYLCASSSDPGTSRRFTWETQYFGPGTRLLVL.